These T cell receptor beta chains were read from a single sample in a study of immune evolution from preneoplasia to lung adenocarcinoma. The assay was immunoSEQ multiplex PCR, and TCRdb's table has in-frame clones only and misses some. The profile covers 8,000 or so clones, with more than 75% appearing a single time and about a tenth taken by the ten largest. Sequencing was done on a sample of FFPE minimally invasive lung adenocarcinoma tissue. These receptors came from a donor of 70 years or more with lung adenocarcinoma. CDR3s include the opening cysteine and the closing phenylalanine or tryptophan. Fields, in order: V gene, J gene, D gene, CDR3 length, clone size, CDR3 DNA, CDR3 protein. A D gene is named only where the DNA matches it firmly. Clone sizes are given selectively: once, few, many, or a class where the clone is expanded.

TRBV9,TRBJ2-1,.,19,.,TGTGCCAGCAGCGGACAGGGTCCCTTTGGCGGGAGTAGCCACAATGAGCAGTTCTTC,CASSGQGPFGGSSHNEQFF
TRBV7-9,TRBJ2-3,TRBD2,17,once,TGTGCCAGCAGCAAGTGGCCTAGCGGACTTTCAACAGATACGCAGTATTTT,CASSKWPSGLSTDTQYF
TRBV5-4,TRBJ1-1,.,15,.,TGTGCCAGCAGCCTGGACACAACGTCGAACACTGAAGCTTTCTTT,CASSLDTTSNTEAFF
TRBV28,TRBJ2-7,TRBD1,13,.,TGTGCCAGCAGACTACAGGGGGCGGGGGAGCAGTACTTC,CASRLQGAGEQYF
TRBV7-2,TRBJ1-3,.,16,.,TGTGCCAGCAGCCCTTGGGCAGGCGGGGCTGGAAACACCATATATTTT,CASSPWAGGAGNTIYF
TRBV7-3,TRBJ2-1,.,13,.,TGTGCCAGCAGCTTAACAAACGTCCATGAGCAGTTCTTC,CASSLTNVHEQFF
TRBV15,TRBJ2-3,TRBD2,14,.,TGTGCCACCAGCAAAACTAGCGGAAGAGATACGCAGTATTTT,CATSKTSGRDTQYF
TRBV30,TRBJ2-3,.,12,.,TGTGCCTGGAGTGCCGGCACAGATACGCAGTATTTT,CAWSAGTDTQYF
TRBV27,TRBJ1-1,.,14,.,TGTGCCAGCAGTTTAGGACAAGGGGTCACTGAAGCTTTCTTT,CASSLGQGVTEAFF
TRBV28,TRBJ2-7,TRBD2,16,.,TGTGCCAGCAGTTCACCTGGACTAGCGACTTCCTACGAGCAGTACTTC,CASSSPGLATSYEQYF
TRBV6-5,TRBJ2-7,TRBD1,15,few,TGTGCCAGCTCCGAAGCCGGGACAGGGGACCACGAGCAGTACTTC,CASSEAGTGDHEQYF
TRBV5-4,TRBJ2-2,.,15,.,TGTGCCAGCAGCTTGGACAGACTGAACACCGGGGAGCTGTTTTTT,CASSLDRLNTGELFF
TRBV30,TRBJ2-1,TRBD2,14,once,TGTGCCTGGAGGGGACTAGCGGTTTACAATGAGCAGTTCTTC,CAWRGLAVYNEQFF
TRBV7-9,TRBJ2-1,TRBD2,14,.,TGTGCCAGCAGCTTAGGACTAGCGAACAATGAGCAGTTCTTC,CASSLGLANNEQFF
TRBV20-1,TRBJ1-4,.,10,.,TGCAGTGCTAGTCGGGAAAAACTGTTTTTT,CSASREKLFF
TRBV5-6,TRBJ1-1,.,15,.,TGTGCCAGCAGCCCGACTTGGATTGGTTCCGGCGAAGCTTTCTTT,CASSPTWIGSGEAFF
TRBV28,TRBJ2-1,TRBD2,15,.,TGTGCCAGCAGGCGTGCGGGAGGCTCCTACAATGAGCAGTTCTTC,CASRRAGGSYNEQFF
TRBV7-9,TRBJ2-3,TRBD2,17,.,TGTGCCAGCAGCTTAGCGTACGAGCGGGAGCTCACAGATACGCAGTATTTT,CASSLAYERELTDTQYF
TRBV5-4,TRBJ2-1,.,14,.,TGTGCCAGCAGCTTGGACAGGGATTCGAGTGAGCAGTTCTTC,CASSLDRDSSEQFF
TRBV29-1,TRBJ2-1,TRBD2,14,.,TGCAGCGCCCGGACTAGCGGTTTCTACAATGAGCAGTTCTTC,CSARTSGFYNEQFF